Shown below are 30 T cell receptor beta chains from a single sample sequenced in a study of blood T cell repertoires in COVID-19. The data were produced by immunoSEQ multiplex PCR, yet TCRdb's version contains in-frame clones alone and is incomplete. The data show about 190,000 clones, about 80% seen once. Sequencing was performed on peripheral blood. The receptors stem from a woman between 70 and 85 years old with acute or convalescent COVID-19.

The V call is TRBV5-1, the J call TRBJ2-7, with D possibly matching TRBD1 (5 bases). CDR1 SGHRS and CDR2 YFSETQ come from the germline V gene. CDR3 size: 16 residues. V was trimmed by 4 bases and J by 5 bases, leaving 22 bases between them. The chain's CDR3 is CASSPEGFWTLDEQYF. For the CDR3, the DNA is TGCGCCAGCAGCCCGGAAGGTTTTTGGACATTAGACGAGCAGTACTTC.

The J gene is TRBJ2-7, the V gene TRBV3-1 (or the pseudogene TRBV3-2), with 10 positions matching TRBD1. Germline V gene sequence: CDR1 LGHDT, CDR2 YNNKEL (reference sequence). CDR3 length equals 14 residues. With V trimmed by 4 bases and J by 3 bases, 3 bases remained unmatched. In DNA form, the CDR3 reads TGTGCCAGCAGCCCACGGACAGGGGGCTACGAGCAGTACTTC. As protein: CASSPRTGGYEQYF.

In its sample, this clone was seen once. The chain employs TRBV19 and TRBJ1-1; no definite D call. Germline CDR1 LNHDA, CDR2 SQIVND (reference sequence). The V and J ends lost 7 bases and 1 base respectively, with 13 bases between them. The CDR3 extends over 14 amino acids. This CDR3 reads CASTPELRNTEAFF. In DNA form, the CDR3 reads TGTGCCAGTACGCCGGAGTTGAGGAACACTGAAGCTTTCTTT.

This rearrangement joins TRBV29-1 to TRBJ1-2; 7 bases line up with TRBD1. Unmatched junction bases numbered 4, after V lost 2 bases and J lost 7 bases. Germline CDR1 SQVTM, CDR2 ANQGSEA. The CDR3 extends over 12 amino acids. CDR3 sequence reads: CSVELQGTGYTF. CDR3 DNA sequence: TGCAGCGTTGAACTACAGGGGACTGGCTACACCTTC.

The chain uses TRBV30 and TRBJ1-5; TRBD1 matches at 9 bases. J was trimmed by 4 bases and V by 0 bases; bases with no gene match: 4. The CDR3 runs to 15 residues. CDR1 and CDR2 (germline): GTSNPN, SVGIG (reference sequence). CDR3 in amino acids: CAWSVTDRGNQPQHF. The DNA of the CDR3 is TGTGCCTGGAGTGTCACGGACAGGGGTAATCAGCCCCAGCATTTT.

The chain has TRBV6-1 and TRBJ1-5; a possible D gene is TRBD1 (6 bases). Germline V gives CDR1 MNHNS, CDR2 SASEGT. CDR3 size: 16 residues. Trimming removed 4 bases at V and 1 base at J, with 14 bases between. CDR3 sequence: CASSGANRVSNQPQHF. CDR3 coding DNA: TGTGCCAGCAGTGGGGCTAACAGGGTGAGCAATCAGCCCCAGCATTTT.

CDR3 amino acids: CASGLGTGHSPLHF. The CDR3 DNA is TGTGCTAGTGGTCTCGGGACAGGTCATTCACCCCTCCACTTT. V usage is TRBV12-5 and J usage is TRBJ1-6; 8 nucleotides agree with TRBD1. Trimming cost V 5 bases and J 8 bases; bases outside gene matches: 5. Germline loops: CDR1 LGHNT, CDR2 FRNRAP. The CDR3 has 14 amino acids.

The chain carries TRBV7-9 and TRBJ2-2; D unclear. The CDR3 has 15 residues. The V end was cut by 0 bases, the J end by 6 bases, with 11 bases between. CDR1 and CDR2 from the germline V gene are SEHNR and FQNEAQ (reference sequence). The CDR3 loop reads CASSLARIVAGELFF. The DNA of the CDR3 is TGTGCCAGCAGCTTAGCCAGGATTGTCGCCGGGGAGCTGTTTTTT.

The chain uses TRBV18 and TRBJ1-5, with a tentative D call TRBD1 (5 bases). V gave up 4 bases and J gave up 6 bases, with 13 bases separating them. The CDR3 contains 14 residues. Germline V gene sequence: CDR1 KGHSH, CDR2 LQKENI. CDR3 in DNA: TGTGCCAGCTCACAGGGGTCTAGGGGTCAGCCCCAGCATTTT. It codes for CASSQGSRGQPQHF.

The chain links TRBV27 to TRBJ2-1; D is undetermined. CDR1 and CDR2 (germline): MNHEY, SMNVEV (reference sequence). V shed 8 bases and J shed 3 bases, with 14 bases lying between them. The CDR3 runs to 14 residues. The CDR3 bases are TGTGCCAGCCGAGACCAGACTCGCTACAATGAGCAGTTCTTC. It encodes CASRDQTRYNEQFF.

The rearrangement joins TRBV21-1 to TRBJ1-2; TRBD1 was called by the table and not checked on the DNA. TRBV21-1 is noted as a pseudogene. This CDR3 has 16 amino acids. CDR3 region: CASSKAGTTGGPSPTF. The DNA for the CDR3 is TGTGCCAGCAGCAAAGCAGGAACGACAGGGGGCCCATCGCCCACCTTC.

This chain links TRBV2 with TRBJ2-5; 11 nucleotides line up with TRBD2. V was pared by 8 bases and J by 5 bases, with 16 bases of the junction left unmatched. The germline gives CDR1 SNHLY, CDR2 FYNNEI. The CDR3 is 17 residues long. DNA of the CDR3: TGTGCCAGCTCCTTTGGTCTAGCGGGAGGTTTTGAGGAGACCCAGTACTTC. Translated: CASSFGLAGGFEETQYF.

This chain links TRBV30 with TRBJ2-2; no firm D call. Germline CDR1 GTSNPN, CDR2 SVGIG (reference sequence). With 4 bases removed from V and 1 base from J, the gap between germline ends came to 10 bases. This CDR3 is 14 amino acids long. CDR3 in DNA: TGTGCCTGGAAAAAAACAGTGAACACCGGGGAGCTGTTTTTT. Amino acid sequence: CAWKKTVNTGELFF.

The chain couples TRBV3-1 (or the pseudogene TRBV3-2) to TRBJ2-2; D is perhaps TRBD1 (6 bases). Per germline, CDR1 LGHDT and CDR2 YNNKEL (reference sequence). V lost 5 bases to trimming and J lost 0 bases, with 13 bases between them. The CDR3 runs to 16 residues. In nucleotides, the CDR3 is TGTGCCAGCAGCAAGACAGGAGCGTCGAACACCGGGGAGCTGTTTTTT. Translation: CASSKTGASNTGELFF.

This chain connects TRBV21-1 to TRBJ1-6; TRBD1, as called in the table, went unchecked against the DNA. TRBV21-1 is annotated as a pseudogene. This CDR3 has 17 amino acids. This chain's CDR3 is CASSSRSGGFNNSPLHF. CDR3 coding DNA: TGTGCCAGCAGCAGTAGATCAGGGGGCTTCAATAATTCACCCCTCCACTTT.

The J gene is TRBJ2-2, the V gene TRBV19; TRBD1 agrees at 8 bases. The CDR3 spans 17 residues. Trimming took 6 bases from V and 7 from J; bases not matched to a gene: 16. Germline lookup yields CDR1 LNHDA and CDR2 SQIVND (reference sequence). CDR3 residues: CASSPLRQGNGYGELFF. In DNA, the CDR3 is TGTGCCAGTAGCCCCTTACGACAGGGGAACGGTTACGGGGAGCTGTTTTTT.

This chain joins TRBV6-5 and TRBJ2-7; TRBD2 is a possible D gene (5 bases). Germline values: CDR1 MNHEY, CDR2 SVGAGI. V gave up 4 bases and J gave up 3 bases, with 10 bases separating them. The CDR3 is made up of 13 amino acids. The CDR3 DNA reads TGTGCCAGCAGTTTAGAACGGGACTACGAGCAGTACTTC. Its protein is CASSLERDYEQYF.

This rearrangement joins TRBV9 to TRBJ2-3; 9 nucleotides align to TRBD2. Per the germline V gene, CDR1 is SGDLS and CDR2 is YYNGEE. V lost 4 bases and J lost 2; bases outside the gene matches: 5. The CDR3 is 15 amino acids. CDR3 protein: CASSLREGYTDTQYF. The CDR3 coding sequence is TGTGCCAGCAGCTTGCGGGAGGGGTACACAGATACGCAGTATTTT. The full variable domain, rest sourced from reference TRBV9 and TRBJ2-3, is DSGVTQTPKHLITATGQRVTLRCSPRSGDLSVYWYQQSLDQGLQFLIQYYNGEERAKGNILERFSAQQFPDLHSELNLSSLELGDSALYFCASSLREGYTDTQYFGPGTRLTVL.

The J gene is TRBJ2-7, the V gene TRBV7-9, with 11 bases matching TRBD2. V trimming: 3 bases; J trimming: 4 bases; junction bases outside the gene matches: 5. The CDR3 is made up of 15 amino acids. Germline V CDR1 and CDR2: SEHNR, FQNEAQ (reference sequence). CDR3 protein: CASSLTGTSGYEQYF. CDR3 sequence (DNA): TGTGCCAGCAGCTTGACCGGGACTAGCGGTTACGAGCAGTACTTC.

The CDR3 is CASSPFGGTEAFF. The DNA for the CDR3 is TGCGCCAGCAGCCCCTTCGGGGGGACTGAAGCTTTCTTT. The rearrangement links TRBV5-1 to TRBJ1-1, with a tentative D call TRBD1 (5 bases). Germline V gene lookup returns CDR1 SGHRS and CDR2 YFSETQ. This CDR3 is built from 13 residues. Trimming removed 4 bases at V and 5 bases at J, with 12 bases between.

The chain joins TRBV5-1 to TRBJ2-1; D may be TRBD2 (5 bases). This CDR3 has 15 amino acids. CDR1 is SGHRS, CDR2 YFSETQ, per germline. Deletions cut 4 bases from V and 0 bases from J, with 11 bases between. The CDR3 loop reads CASSLRVSSYNEQFF. CDR3 nucleotide sequence: TGCGCCAGCAGCCTGAGGGTGAGCTCCTACAATGAGCAGTTCTTC.

CDR3 nucleotides: TGCGCCAGCAGTCTTACCCCGGGACTAAGTACCTACGAGCAGTACTTC. Translating gives CASSLTPGLSTYEQYF. The chain recombines TRBV5-1 with TRBJ2-7; TRBD2 matches at 7 bases. The V segment lost 5 bases and the J segment 2 bases; nucleotides outside the gene matches: 13. The CDR3 covers 16 residues. Germline V lookup: CDR1 SGHRS, CDR2 YFSETQ.

This chain connects TRBV19 to TRBJ1-5; 7 bases match TRBD1. V lost 3 bases, J lost 6 bases, and 8 bases stayed unmatched. This CDR3 has 15 amino acids. Germline CDR1 is LNHDA and CDR2 is SQIVND (reference sequence). CDR3 nucleotide sequence: TGTGCCAGTAGTATGGTCGACAGGGCGTTTCAGCCCCAGCATTTT. This gives the protein CASSMVDRAFQPQHF.

The chain combines TRBV2 with TRBJ2-1, with 8 bases that match TRBD2. V trimming: 5 bases; J trimming: 6 bases; junction bases outside the gene matches: 6. Germline V gives CDR1 SNHLY, CDR2 FYNNEI. The CDR3 loop spans 14 amino acids. CDR3 in DNA: TGTGCCAGCAGTCTAAAGCGGGAGTCCAATGAGCAGTTCTTC. It codes for CASSLKRESNEQFF.

The V gene is TRBV4-1, the J gene TRBJ2-5, with D possibly being TRBD1 (5 bases). V dropped 5 bases and J dropped 5 bases, with 12 bases sitting between them. Germline assignment: CDR1 MGHRA and CDR2 YSYEKL. The CDR3 consists of 13 residues. The CDR3 loop reads CASSYQGRETQYF. The CDR3 nucleotides read TGCGCCAGCAGCTACCAGGGTCGGGAGACCCAGTACTTC.

This clone was observed once. V usage is TRBV2 and J usage is TRBJ2-2; TRBD2 agrees at 12 bases. Trimming cost V 8 bases and J 6 bases; bases outside gene matches: 4. Per germline, CDR1 SNHLY and CDR2 FYNNEI. This CDR3 is built from 14 residues. CDR3 sequence reads: CASRLAGVPGELFF. For the CDR3, the DNA is TGTGCCAGCCGACTAGCGGGAGTCCCCGGGGAGCTGTTTTTT.

This chain connects TRBV3-1 (or the pseudogene TRBV3-2) to TRBJ2-7; 9 positions agree with TRBD1. The CDR3 consists of 13 residues. V trimming: 4 bases; J trimming: 5 bases; junction bases outside the gene matches: 3. CDR1 is LGHDT, CDR2 YNNKEL, per germline (reference sequence). The CDR3 coding sequence is TGTGCCAGCAGCCTTGACAGGGGGGACGAGCAGTACTTC. The encoded protein is CASSLDRGDEQYF.

Worth noting for this clone: Within the sample, other DNA sequences also encode this same CDR3. The rearrangement links TRBV19 to TRBJ2-7; perhaps TRBD1 as D (6 bases). V was shortened by 8 bases and J by 1 base, with 12 bases between the two germline ends. Germline CDR1 and CDR2: LNHDA and SQIVND (reference sequence). The CDR3 runs to 13 residues. As DNA, the CDR3 is TGTGCCAGTTCCAGGGGCGATTCCTACGAGCAGTACTTC. This sequence encodes CASSRGDSYEQYF.

This clone has just a few counts. J is TRBJ2-1 and V is TRBV7-2; D is possibly TRBD2 (5 bases). Between the trimmed V and J ends, which lost 3 bases and 15 bases, there was a span of 18 bases. This CDR3 has 13 residues. CDR1 and CDR2 (germline): SGHTA, FQGNSA. This CDR3 is CASSFFPATNRFF. DNA for the CDR3: TGTGCCAGCAGCTTTTTCCCGGCGACTAACCGGTTCTTC.

This chain uses TRBV29-1 with TRBJ1-1, with D possibly matching TRBD1 (5 bases). Trimming cost V 2 bases and J 5 bases, with 9 bases left between them. There are 12 residues in the CDR3. The V gene's germline CDR1 is SQVTM and CDR2 ANQGSEA. In DNA form, the CDR3 reads TGCAGCGTTGAAAGGGGTCAGACTGAAGCTTTCTTT. It yields the protein CSVERGQTEAFF.